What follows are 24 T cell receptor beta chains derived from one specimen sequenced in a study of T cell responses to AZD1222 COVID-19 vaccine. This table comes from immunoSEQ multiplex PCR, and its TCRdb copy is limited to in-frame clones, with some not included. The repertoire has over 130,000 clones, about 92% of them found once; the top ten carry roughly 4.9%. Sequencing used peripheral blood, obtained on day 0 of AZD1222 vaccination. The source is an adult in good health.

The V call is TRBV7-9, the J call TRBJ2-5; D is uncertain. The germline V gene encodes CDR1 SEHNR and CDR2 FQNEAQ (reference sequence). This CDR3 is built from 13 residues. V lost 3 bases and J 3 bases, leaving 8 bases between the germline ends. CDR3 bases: TGTGCCAGCAGCTTCGGCAGTAAAGAGACCCAGTACTTC. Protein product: CASSFGSKETQYF.

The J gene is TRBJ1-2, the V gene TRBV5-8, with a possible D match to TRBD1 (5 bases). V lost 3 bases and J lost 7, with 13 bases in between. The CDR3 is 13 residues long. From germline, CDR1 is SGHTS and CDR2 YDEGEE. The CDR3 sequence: CASSSWIGAGYTF. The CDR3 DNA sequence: TGTGCCAGCAGCTCATGGATCGGGGCTGGCTACACCTTC.

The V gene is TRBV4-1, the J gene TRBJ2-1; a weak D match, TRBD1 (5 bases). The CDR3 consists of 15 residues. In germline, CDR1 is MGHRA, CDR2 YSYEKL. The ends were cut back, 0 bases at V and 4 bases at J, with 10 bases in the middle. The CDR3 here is CASSQEGRGYNEQFF. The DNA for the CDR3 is TGCGCCAGCAGCCAAGAGGGGCGCGGTTACAATGAGCAGTTCTTC.

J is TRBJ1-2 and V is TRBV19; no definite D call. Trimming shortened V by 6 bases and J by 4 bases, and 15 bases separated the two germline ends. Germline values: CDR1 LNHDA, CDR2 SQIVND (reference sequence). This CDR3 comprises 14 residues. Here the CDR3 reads CASREGEWSYGYTF. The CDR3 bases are TGTGCCAGTAGGGAGGGTGAATGGTCCTATGGCTACACCTTC.

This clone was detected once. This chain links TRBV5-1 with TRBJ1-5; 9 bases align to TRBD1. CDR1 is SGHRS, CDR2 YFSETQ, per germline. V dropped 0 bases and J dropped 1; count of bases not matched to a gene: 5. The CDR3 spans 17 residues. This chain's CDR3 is CASSLAPGQGSNQPQHF. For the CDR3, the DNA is TGCGCCAGCAGCTTGGCCCCGGGACAGGGAAGCAATCAGCCCCAGCATTTT.

The CDR3 nucleotides are TGTGCCTCAAGGGCGCTTGTACAAGAGACCCAGTACTTC. This codes for CASRALVQETQYF. The J gene is TRBJ2-5, the V gene TRBV7-6, with D uncertain. The germline V gene encodes CDR1 SGHVS and CDR2 FNYEAQ. Trimming took 11 bases from V and 2 from J, leaving 15 bases between them. The CDR3 is 13 amino acids.

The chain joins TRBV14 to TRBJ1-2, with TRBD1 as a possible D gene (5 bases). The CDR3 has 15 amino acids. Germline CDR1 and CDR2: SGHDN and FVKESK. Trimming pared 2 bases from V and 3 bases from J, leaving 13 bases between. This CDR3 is CASSQIQGLDYGYTF. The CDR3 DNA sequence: TGTGCCAGCAGCCAAATCCAGGGTCTCGACTATGGCTACACCTTC. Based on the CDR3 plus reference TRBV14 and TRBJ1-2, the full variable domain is EAGVTQFPSHSVIEKGQTVTLRCDPISGHDNLYWYRRVMGKEIKFLLHFVKESKQDESGMPNNRFLAERTGGTYSTLKVQPAELEDSGVYFCASSQIQGLDYGYTFGSGTRLTVV.

The CDR3: CASSAGTARNTIYF. For the CDR3, the DNA is TGCGCCAGCAGCGCCGGGACAGCCAGAAACACCATATATTTT. This chain joins TRBV5-1 and TRBJ1-3, with 7 positions matching TRBD1. V was pared by 4 bases and J by 5 bases, with 6 bases of the junction left unmatched. Germline values: CDR1 SGHRS, CDR2 YFSETQ. The CDR3 consists of 14 residues.

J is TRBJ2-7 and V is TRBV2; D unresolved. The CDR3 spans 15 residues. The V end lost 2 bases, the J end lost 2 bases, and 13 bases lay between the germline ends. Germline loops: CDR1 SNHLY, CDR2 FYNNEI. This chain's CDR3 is CASSETQQLAYEQYF. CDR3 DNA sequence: TGTGCCAGCAGTGAAACCCAACAGCTAGCCTACGAGCAGTACTTC.

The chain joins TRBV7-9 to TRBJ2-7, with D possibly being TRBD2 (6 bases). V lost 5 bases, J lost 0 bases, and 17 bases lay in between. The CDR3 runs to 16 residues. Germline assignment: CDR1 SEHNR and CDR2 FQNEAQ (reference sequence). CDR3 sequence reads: CASSPVLGGSSYEQYF. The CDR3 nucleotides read TGTGCCAGCAGCCCCGTTTTGGGGGGAAGCTCCTACGAGCAGTACTTC. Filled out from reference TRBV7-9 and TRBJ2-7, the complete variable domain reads DTGVSQNPRHKITKRGQNVTFRCDPISEHNRLYWYRQTLGQGPEFLTYFQNEAQLEKSRLLSDRFSAERPKGSFSTLEIQRTEQGDSAMYLCASSPVLGGSSYEQYFGPGTRLTVT.

The CDR3 is CSVELPGQGARKLFF. CDR3 sequence (DNA): TGCAGCGTTGAGTTACCGGGACAGGGGGCGCGAAAACTGTTTTTT. The chain joins TRBV29-1 to TRBJ1-4, with 12 bases identical to TRBD1. V gave up 3 bases and J gave up 10 bases; unmatched junction bases: 9. The CDR3 loop spans 15 amino acids. CDR1 is SQVTM, CDR2 ANQGSEA, per germline. Variable domain in full (rest from reference TRBV29-1 and TRBJ1-4): SAVISQKPSRDICQRGTSLTIQCQVDSQVTMMFWYRQQPGQSLTLIATANQGSEATYESGFVIDKFPISRPNLTFSTLTVSNMSPEDSSIYLCSVELPGQGARKLFFGSGTQLSVL.

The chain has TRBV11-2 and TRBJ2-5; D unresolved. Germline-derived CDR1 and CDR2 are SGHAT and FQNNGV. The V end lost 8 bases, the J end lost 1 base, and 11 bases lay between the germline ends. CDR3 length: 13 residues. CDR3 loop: CASHEATQETQYF. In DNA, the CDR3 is TGTGCCAGCCACGAGGCTACCCAAGAGACCCAGTACTTC.

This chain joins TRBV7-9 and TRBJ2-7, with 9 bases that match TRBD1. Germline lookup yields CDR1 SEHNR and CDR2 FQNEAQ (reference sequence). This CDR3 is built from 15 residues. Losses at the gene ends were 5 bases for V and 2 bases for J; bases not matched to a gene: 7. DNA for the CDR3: TGTGCCAGCAGCCGCGGGACAGGGACAACCTACGAGCAGTACTTC. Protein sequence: CASSRGTGTTYEQYF.

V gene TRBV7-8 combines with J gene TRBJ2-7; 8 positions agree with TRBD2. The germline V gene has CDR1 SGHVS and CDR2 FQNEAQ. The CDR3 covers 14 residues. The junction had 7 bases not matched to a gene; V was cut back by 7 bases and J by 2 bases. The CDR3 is CASKMDGGAYEQYF. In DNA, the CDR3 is TGTGCCAGCAAAATGGACGGGGGGGCCTACGAGCAGTACTTC.

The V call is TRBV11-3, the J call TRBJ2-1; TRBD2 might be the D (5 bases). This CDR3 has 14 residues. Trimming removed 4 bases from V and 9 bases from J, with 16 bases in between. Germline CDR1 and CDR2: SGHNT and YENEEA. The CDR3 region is CASSSSPIASEQFF. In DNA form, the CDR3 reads TGTGCCAGCAGCTCTTCCCCGATAGCGAGTGAGCAGTTCTTC. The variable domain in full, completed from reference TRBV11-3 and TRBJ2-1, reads EAGVVQSPRYKIIEKKQPVAFWCNPISGHNTLYWYLQNLGQGPELLIRYENEEAVDDSQLPKDRFSAERLKGVDSTLKIQPAELGDSAVYLCASSSSPIASEQFFGPGTRLTVL.

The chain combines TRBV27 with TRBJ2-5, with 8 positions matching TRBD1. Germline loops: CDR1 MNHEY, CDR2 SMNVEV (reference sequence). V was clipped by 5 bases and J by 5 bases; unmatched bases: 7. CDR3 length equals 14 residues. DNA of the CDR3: TGTGCCAGCAGTCAGGGGGCATTCGGGGAGACCCAGTACTTC. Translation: CASSQGAFGETQYF.

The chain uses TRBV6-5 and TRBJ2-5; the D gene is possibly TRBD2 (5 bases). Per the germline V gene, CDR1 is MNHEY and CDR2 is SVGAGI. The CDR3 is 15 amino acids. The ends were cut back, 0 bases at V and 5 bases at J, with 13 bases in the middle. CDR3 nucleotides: TGTGCCAGCAGTTACTCGAGAACCGGCGGGGAGACCCAGTACTTC. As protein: CASSYSRTGGETQYF.

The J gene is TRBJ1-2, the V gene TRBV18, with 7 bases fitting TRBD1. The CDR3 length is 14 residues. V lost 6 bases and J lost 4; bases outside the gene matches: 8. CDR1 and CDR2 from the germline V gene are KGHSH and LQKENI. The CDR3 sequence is CASSRDRDSYGYTF. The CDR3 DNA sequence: TGTGCCAGCTCGAGGGACAGAGATTCCTATGGCTACACCTTC.

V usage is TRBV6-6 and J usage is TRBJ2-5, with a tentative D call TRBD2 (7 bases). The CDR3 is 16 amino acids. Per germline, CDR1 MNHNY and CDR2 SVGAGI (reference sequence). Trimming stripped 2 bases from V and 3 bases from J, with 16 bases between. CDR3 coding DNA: TGTGCCAGCAGTTACGAAAGGGGGGGGCTTAAAGAGACCCAGTACTTC. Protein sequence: CASSYERGGLKETQYF.

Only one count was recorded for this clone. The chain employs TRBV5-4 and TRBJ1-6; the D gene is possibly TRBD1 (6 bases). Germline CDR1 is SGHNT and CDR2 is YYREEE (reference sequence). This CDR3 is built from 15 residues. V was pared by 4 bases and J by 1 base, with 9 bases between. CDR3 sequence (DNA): TGTGCCAGCAGCGAGGGGGTTTCCTATAATTCACCCCTCCACTTT. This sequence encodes CASSEGVSYNSPLHF.

CDR3 sequence: CASSLGGSGRNYGYTF. The CDR3 DNA reads as TGTGCCAGCAGCTTGGGGGGGAGCGGACGGAACTATGGCTACACCTTC. This chain uses TRBV5-4 with TRBJ1-2; possibly TRBD1 for D (5 bases). Germline-derived CDR1 and CDR2 are SGHNT and YYREEE (reference sequence). Trimming took 0 bases from V and 2 from J, leaving 14 bases between them. This CDR3 region has 16 residues.

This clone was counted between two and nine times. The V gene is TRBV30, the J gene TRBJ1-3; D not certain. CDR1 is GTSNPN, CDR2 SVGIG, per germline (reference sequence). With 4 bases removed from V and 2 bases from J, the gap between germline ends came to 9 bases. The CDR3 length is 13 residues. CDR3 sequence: CAWTSDAGNTIYF. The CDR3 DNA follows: TGTGCCTGGACCAGTGACGCTGGAAACACCATATATTTT.

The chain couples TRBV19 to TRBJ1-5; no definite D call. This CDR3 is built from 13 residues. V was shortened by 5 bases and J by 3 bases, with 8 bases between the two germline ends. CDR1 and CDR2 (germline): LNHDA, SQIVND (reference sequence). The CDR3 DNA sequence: TGTGCCAGTAGTTTGGGGTACAATCAGCCCCAGCATTTT. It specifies CASSLGYNQPQHF.

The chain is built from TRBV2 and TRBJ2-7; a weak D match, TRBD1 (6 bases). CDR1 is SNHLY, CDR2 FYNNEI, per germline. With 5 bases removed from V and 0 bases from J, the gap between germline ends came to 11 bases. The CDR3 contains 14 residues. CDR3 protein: CASSYGQISYEQYF. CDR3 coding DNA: TGTGCCAGCAGTTACGGACAGATCTCCTACGAGCAGTACTTC. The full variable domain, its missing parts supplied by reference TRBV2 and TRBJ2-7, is EPEVTQTPSHQVTQMGQEVILRCVPISNHLYFYWYRQILGQKVEFLVSFYNNEISEKSEIFDDQFSVERPDGSNFTLKIRSTKLEDSAMYFCASSYGQISYEQYFGPGTRLTVT.